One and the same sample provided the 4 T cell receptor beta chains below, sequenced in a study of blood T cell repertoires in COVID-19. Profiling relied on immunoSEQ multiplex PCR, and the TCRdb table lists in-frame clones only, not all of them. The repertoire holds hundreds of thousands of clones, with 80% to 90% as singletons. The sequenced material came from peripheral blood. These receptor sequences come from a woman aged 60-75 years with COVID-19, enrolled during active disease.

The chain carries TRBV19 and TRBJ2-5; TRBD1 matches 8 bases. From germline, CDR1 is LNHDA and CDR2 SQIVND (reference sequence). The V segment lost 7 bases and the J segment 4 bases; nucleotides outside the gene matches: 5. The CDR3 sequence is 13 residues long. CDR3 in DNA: TGTGCCAGTAATAACAGGGGGAGAGAGACCCAGTACTTC. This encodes CASNNRGRETQYF.

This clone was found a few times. The CDR3 loop is CASRKGDDTEAFF. The CDR3 nucleotides are TGTGCCAGCAGGAAGGGAGATGACACTGAAGCTTTCTTT. This chain links TRBV7-7 with TRBJ1-1; D gene uncertain. The V gene's germline CDR1 is SSHAT and CDR2 FNYEAQ (reference sequence). V was pared by 6 bases and J by 3 bases, with 11 bases between. There are 13 residues in the CDR3.

The CDR3 is CASSLSPSLGEKLFF. CDR3 DNA sequence: TGCGCCAGCAGCTTGTCCCCCAGCTTGGGCGAAAAACTGTTTTTT. The chain joins TRBV5-1 to TRBJ1-4; the D is unclear. Germline CDR1 and CDR2: SGHRS and YFSETQ. The CDR3 extends over 15 amino acids. Trimming took 1 base from V and 8 from J, leaving 15 bases between them.

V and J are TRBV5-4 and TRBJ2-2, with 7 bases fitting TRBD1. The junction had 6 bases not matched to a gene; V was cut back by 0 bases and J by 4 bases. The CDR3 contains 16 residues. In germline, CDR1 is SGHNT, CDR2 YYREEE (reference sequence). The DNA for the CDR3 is TGTGCCAGCAGCTTGGGACAGGGAACCCCCACCGGGGAGCTGTTTTTT. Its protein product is CASSLGQGTPTGELFF.